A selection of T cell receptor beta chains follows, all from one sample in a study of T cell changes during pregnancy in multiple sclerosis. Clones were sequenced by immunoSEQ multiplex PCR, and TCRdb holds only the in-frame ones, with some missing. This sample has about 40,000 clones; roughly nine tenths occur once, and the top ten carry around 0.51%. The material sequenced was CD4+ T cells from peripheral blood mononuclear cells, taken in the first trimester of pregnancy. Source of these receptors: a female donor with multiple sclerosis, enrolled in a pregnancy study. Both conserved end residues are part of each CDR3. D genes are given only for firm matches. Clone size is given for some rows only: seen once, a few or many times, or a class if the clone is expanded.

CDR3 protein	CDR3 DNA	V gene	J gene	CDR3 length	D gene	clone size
CASSLGWAGGTDTQYF	TGTGCCAGCAGCTTAGGCTGGGCAGGGGGCACAGATACGCAGTATTTT	TRBV7-9	TRBJ2-3	16	.	.
CASSPGLAGPYEQYF	TGTGCCAGCAGCCCTGGACTAGCGGGCCCCTACGAGCAGTACTTC	TRBV11-2	TRBJ2-7	15	TRBD2	.
CASSEQSTDTQYF	TGTGCCAGCAGTGAACAGTCCACAGATACGCAGTATTTT	TRBV2	TRBJ2-3	13	.	.
CASSAPNRATSTDTQYF	TGTGCCAGCAGTGCGCCCAACAGGGCCACTAGCACAGATACGCAGTATTTT	TRBV6-1	TRBJ2-3	17	.	.
CASSQLPGQDNTEAFF	TGCGCCAGCAGCCAGTTACCGGGACAGGATAACACTGAAGCTTTCTTT	TRBV4-1	TRBJ1-1	16	TRBD1	.
CASSPIRGGEQYF	TGTGCCAGCAGCCCAATTAGAGGGGGCGAGCAGTACTTC	TRBV7-8	TRBJ2-7	13	.	.
CASSLALAGGRETQYF	TGTGCCAGCAGCTTAGCTTTAGCGGGGGGTCGAGAGACCCAGTACTTC	TRBV7-2	TRBJ2-5	16	TRBD2	.
CASSAQLASKETQYF	TGCGCCAGCAGCGCCCAACTAGCTTCCAAAGAGACCCAGTACTTC	TRBV4-3	TRBJ2-5	15	.	.
CASSSRQGGEQYF	TGTGCCAGCAGCTCGAGACAGGGGGGCGAGCAGTACTTC	TRBV7-3	TRBJ2-7	13	TRBD1	.
CAWRGSAGTDTQYF	TGTGCCTGGAGGGGTAGCGCGGGCACAGATACGCAGTATTTT	TRBV30	TRBJ2-3	14	.	once
CASSLPGQGLGEQYF	TGTGCCAGCAGCTTACCGGGACAGGGTCTCGGCGAGCAGTACTTC	TRBV6-5	TRBJ2-7	15	TRBD1	.
CASTVGQGGYTF	TGTGCCAGTACGGTGGGGCAGGGAGGCTACACCTTC	TRBV19	TRBJ1-2	12	.	.
CASSEGTSTLIEQFF	TGTGCCAGCAGTGAAGGGACTTCCACCCTCATTGAGCAGTTCTTC	TRBV2	TRBJ2-1	15	.	.
CASSQTGGRAGANVLTF	TGTGCCAGCAGTCAGACAGGGGGTAGAGCTGGGGCCAACGTCCTGACTTTC	TRBV6-4	TRBJ2-6	17	TRBD1	.
CASSHPRASGPKGGSSYNEQFF	TGCGCCAGCAGCCATCCTCGGGCTAGCGGGCCCAAAGGGGGGAGCTCCTACAATGAGCAGTTCTTC	TRBV5-1	TRBJ2-1	22	TRBD2	.
CASSLQASSHEQYF	TGTGCCAGCAGCTTACAGGCTAGCTCCCACGAGCAGTACTTC	TRBV11-2	TRBJ2-7	14	.	.
CATWTPLSNQPQHF	TGTGCCACCTGGACACCTCTTAGCAATCAGCCCCAGCATTTT	TRBV28	TRBJ1-5	14	.	.
CASSSEDRVFDTQYF	TGTGCCAGCAGTTCTGAAGACAGGGTATTTGATACGCAGTATTTT	TRBV28	TRBJ2-3	15	TRBD1	.
CASSLAGAASYNEQFF	TGTGCCAGCAGCTTAGCAGGGGCGGCCTCCTACAATGAGCAGTTCTTC	TRBV7-2	TRBJ2-1	16	.	.
CANGRDRGTGELFF	TGTGCCAATGGCCGGGACAGAGGGACCGGGGAGCTGTTTTTT	TRBV2	TRBJ2-2	14	TRBD1	.
CASSKAISDRAYYGYTF	TGTGCCAGCAGCAAAGCTATTTCGGACAGGGCGTACTATGGCTACACCTTC	TRBV21-1	TRBJ1-2	17	.	.
CASRVQGGETQYF	TGTGCCAGCAGGGTACAGGGCGGGGAGACCCAGTACTTC	TRBV6-5	TRBJ2-5	13	.	.
CASSLTGQGNQPQHF	TGTGCCAGCAGCTTAACTGGGCAGGGCAATCAGCCCCAGCATTTT	TRBV7-9	TRBJ1-5	15	.	.
CASSFWPFTGGAGELFF	TGTGCCAGCAGCTTTTGGCCCTTCACGGGGGGGGCCGGGGAGCTGTTTTTT	TRBV5-8	TRBJ2-2	17	TRBD2	.
CASSLAGQGPDDTQYF	TGTGCCAGCAGCTTGGCCGGACAGGGGCCAGACGATACGCAGTATTTT	TRBV5-6	TRBJ2-3	16	TRBD1	.
CSVGEGGSNQPQHF	TGCAGCGTAGGGGAGGGGGGGAGCAATCAGCCCCAGCATTTT	TRBV29-1	TRBJ1-5	14	.	.
CASSQETGGYEQYF	TGCGCCAGCAGCCAAGAGACAGGGGGCTACGAGCAGTACTTC	TRBV4-1	TRBJ2-7	14	TRBD1	few
CASGTGVFYEQFF	TGTGCCAGCGGGACAGGGGTTTTCTATGAGCAGTTCTTC	TRBV25-1	TRBJ2-1	13	TRBD1	.
CASSVLSGGPSGANVLTF	TGTGCCAGCAGTGTGCTTAGCGGGGGGCCCTCTGGGGCCAACGTCCTGACTTTC	TRBV6-1	TRBJ2-6	18	TRBD2	.
CASTRGAGGYAFF	TGTGCCAGCACTCGCGGGGCAGGAGGATACGCTTTCTTT	TRBV2	TRBJ1-1	13	.	few
CASSWSGSDGYTF	TGCGCCAGCAGCTGGTCAGGATCAGATGGCTACACCTTC	TRBV5-1	TRBJ1-2	13	.	once
CAWSASVVVETQYF	TGTGCCTGGAGTGCCTCGGTGGTAGTGGAGACCCAGTACTTC	TRBV30	TRBJ2-5	14	.	.
CASSEEVGVTYEQYF	TGTGCCAGCAGCGAGGAGGTCGGGGTCACCTACGAGCAGTACTTC	TRBV9	TRBJ2-7	15	.	once
CAWSRTGGWLGYTF	TGTGCCTGGAGTCGAACAGGGGGCTGGCTTGGCTACACCTTC	TRBV30	TRBJ1-2	14	TRBD1	.
CASRENEKLFF	TGTGCCAGCAGAGAGAATGAAAAACTGTTTTTT	TRBV6-5	TRBJ1-4	11	.	.
CASPIGVSTYEQYF	TGTGCCAGCCCTATAGGGGTCTCGACCTACGAGCAGTACTTC	TRBV7-7	TRBJ2-7	14	.	.
CASSPVEALVNTEAFF	TGTGCCAGCTCACCAGTCGAAGCGCTGGTGAACACTGAAGCTTTCTTT	TRBV18	TRBJ1-1	16	.	.
CASSEGGGVSWEQYF	TGTGCCAGCTCTGAGGGCGGGGGGGTTTCCTGGGAGCAGTACTTC	TRBV7-9	TRBJ2-7	15	TRBD2	.
CASSRSERGAYEQYF	TGTGCCAGCAGCCGATCGGAGCGGGGGGCCTACGAGCAGTACTTC	TRBV11-2	TRBJ2-7	15	TRBD2	.
CASFYLPGQGYEQYF	TGCGCCAGCTTTTATCTTCCGGGACAGGGCTACGAGCAGTACTTC	TRBV5-1	TRBJ2-7	15	TRBD1	.
CASSYATGTVNEKLFF	TGTGCCAGCAGTTACGCAACCGGGACAGTTAATGAAAAACTGTTTTTT	TRBV6-5	TRBJ1-4	16	TRBD1	once
CASSYHGTDYGYTF	TGTGCCAGCAGTTACCATGGGACAGACTATGGCTACACCTTC	TRBV6-5	TRBJ1-2	14	TRBD1	.
CASSTRQGRAGYTF	TGTGCCAGCAGTACCCGACAGGGGCGGGCTGGCTACACCTTC	TRBV6-5	TRBJ1-2	14	TRBD1	.
CAWSALQGAGNSPLHF	TGTGCCTGGAGCGCCCTACAGGGGGCGGGTAATTCACCCCTCCACTTT	TRBV30	TRBJ1-6	16	TRBD1	.
CASIFSDEQFF	TGTGCCAGCATCTTCTCAGATGAGCAGTTCTTC	TRBV6-1	TRBJ2-1	11	.	.